The 5 T cell receptor beta chains in this list originate from one sample, sequenced in a study of blood T cells in healthy people across ages. The second PCR ran about 6 to 11 cycles with a sample-barcoded 5' primer and J-beta primers. MiXCR, applied by TCRdb to the 5' RACE reads, yields one record per CDR3 protein. The table shows 1.5 million to 2 million distinct CDR3 sequences, with roughly 27% occurring only once. The sequenced sample consisted of blood. The receptor source for this set is a woman in her twenties or thirties in good health.

This clonotype was detected only a few times. V gene TRBV29-1 combines with J gene TRBJ2-1; TRBD2 is a possible D gene (7 bases). The V and J ends lost 0 bases and 6 bases respectively, with 15 bases between them. The CDR3 is 15 amino acids. CDR1 SQVTM and CDR2 ANQGSEA come from the germline V gene. The chain's CDR3 is CSVEDFAGASNEQFF. CDR3 nucleotide sequence: TGCAGCGTTGAAGATTTCGCGGGGGCCTCCAATGAGCAGTTCTTC.

Many counts were recorded for this clonotype. The chain couples TRBV5-1 to TRBJ1-2, with 8 bases lining up with TRBD1. This CDR3 is 14 amino acids long. V shed 4 bases and J 4 bases; nucleotides not matched to a gene: 6. Germline CDR1 and CDR2: SGHRS and YFSETQ. The CDR3 reads CASSLGTGAYGYTF. The CDR3, as DNA: TGCGCCAGCAGCCTTGGGACAGGCGCCTATGGCTACACCTTC.

This clonotype was counted between two and nine times. The V call is TRBV11-2, the J call TRBJ2-5; D tentatively fits TRBD1 or TRBD2 (6 bases each). This CDR3 comprises 15 residues. Trimming left V 5 bases short and J 3 bases short, with 16 bases between. In germline, CDR1 is SGHAT, CDR2 FQNNGV. CDR3 protein: CASSPPRGLEETQYF. DNA for the CDR3: TGTGCCAGCAGCCCACCCCGGGGGCTTGAAGAGACCCAGTACTTC.

This clonotype was recorded at least ten times. At one end the junction does not follow the germline gene, possibly because of a read error. This chain connects TRBV5-1 to TRBJ2-5; the match to TRBD1 covers 7 bases. This CDR3 contains 14 residues. Germline assignment: CDR1 SGHRS and CDR2 YFSETQ. CDR3 sequence: CASSLGQPQETQYF. CDR3 bases: TGTGCCAGCAGCCTGGGACAGCCCCAAGAGACCCAGTACTTC.

This clonotype has a count of ten or more. The chain is built from TRBV29-1 and TRBJ2-7; 12 nucleotides align to TRBD2. Germline CDR1 reads SQVTM; CDR2 reads ANQGSEA. The CDR3 runs to 13 residues. V dropped 6 bases and J dropped 3; count of bases not matched to a gene: 3. The CDR3 is CSVLTSGSYEQYF. CDR3 DNA sequence: TGCAGCGTCCTGACTAGCGGGAGCTACGAGCAGTACTTC.